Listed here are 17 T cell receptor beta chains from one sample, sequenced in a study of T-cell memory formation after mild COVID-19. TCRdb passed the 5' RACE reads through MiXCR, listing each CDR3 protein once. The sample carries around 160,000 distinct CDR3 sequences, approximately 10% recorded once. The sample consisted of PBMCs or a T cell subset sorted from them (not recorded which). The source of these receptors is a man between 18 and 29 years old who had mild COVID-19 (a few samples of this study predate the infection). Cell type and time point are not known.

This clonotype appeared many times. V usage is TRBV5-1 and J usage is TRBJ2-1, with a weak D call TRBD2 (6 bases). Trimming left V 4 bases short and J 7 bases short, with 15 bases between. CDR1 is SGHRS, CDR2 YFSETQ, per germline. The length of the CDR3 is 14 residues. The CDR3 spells CASSPGTPSNEQFF. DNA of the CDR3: TGCGCCAGCAGCCCCGGGACTCCCAGTAATGAGCAGTTCTTC.

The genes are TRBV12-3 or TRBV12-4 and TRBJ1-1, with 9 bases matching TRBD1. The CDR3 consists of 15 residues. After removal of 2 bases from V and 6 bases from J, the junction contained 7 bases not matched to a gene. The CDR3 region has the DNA TGTGCCAGCAGTTTACTTGGGACAGGGTTGCCTGAAGCTTTCTTT. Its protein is CASSLLGTGLPEAFF.

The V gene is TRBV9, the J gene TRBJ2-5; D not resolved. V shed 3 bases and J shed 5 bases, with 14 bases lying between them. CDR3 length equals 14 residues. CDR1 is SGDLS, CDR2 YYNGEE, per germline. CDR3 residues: CASSASQYGETQYF. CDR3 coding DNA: TGTGCCAGCAGCGCGTCCCAATATGGGGAGACCCAGTACTTC.

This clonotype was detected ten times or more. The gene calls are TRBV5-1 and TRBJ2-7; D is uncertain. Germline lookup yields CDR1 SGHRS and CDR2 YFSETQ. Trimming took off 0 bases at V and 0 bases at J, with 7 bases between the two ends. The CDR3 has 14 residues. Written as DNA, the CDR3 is TGCGCCAGCAGCTTGGAGACTGCCTCCTACGAGCAGTACTTC. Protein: CASSLETASYEQYF. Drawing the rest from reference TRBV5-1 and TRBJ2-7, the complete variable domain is KAGVTQTPRYLIKTRGQQVTLSCSPISGHRSVSWYQQTPGQGLQFLFEYFSETQRNKGNFPGRFSGRQFSNSRSEMNVSTLELGDSALYLCASSLETASYEQYFGPGTRLTVT.

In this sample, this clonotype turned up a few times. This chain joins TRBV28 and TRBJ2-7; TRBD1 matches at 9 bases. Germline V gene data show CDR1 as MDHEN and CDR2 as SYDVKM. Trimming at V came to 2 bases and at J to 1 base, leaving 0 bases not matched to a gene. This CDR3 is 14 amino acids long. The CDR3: CASSLGTGSYEQYV. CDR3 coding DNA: TGTGCCAGCAGTTTAGGGACAGGGTCCTACGAGCAGTACGTC.

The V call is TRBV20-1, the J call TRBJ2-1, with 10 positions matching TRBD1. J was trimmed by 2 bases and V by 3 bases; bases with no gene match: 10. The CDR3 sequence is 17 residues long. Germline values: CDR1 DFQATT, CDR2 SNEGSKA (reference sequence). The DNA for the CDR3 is TGCAGTGCTAGGGATCCGCTGACAGGGGGCACCTACAATGAGCAGTTCTTC. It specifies CSARDPLTGGTYNEQFF.

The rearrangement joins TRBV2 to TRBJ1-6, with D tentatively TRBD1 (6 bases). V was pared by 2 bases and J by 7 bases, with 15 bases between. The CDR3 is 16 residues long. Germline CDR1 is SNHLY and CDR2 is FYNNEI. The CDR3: CASSELGGRVNSPLHF. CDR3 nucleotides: TGTGCCAGCAGTGAACTGGGGGGCAGGGTGAATTCACCCCTCCACTTT.

Here the CDR3 reads CSARQGPSDTQYF. CDR3 DNA: TGCAGTGCTAGGCAGGGACCCTCGGATACGCAGTATTTT. This chain joins TRBV20-1 and TRBJ2-3, with D perhaps TRBD1 or TRBD2 (5 bases each). CDR3 length equals 13 residues. CDR1 DFQATT and CDR2 SNEGSKA come from the germline V gene (reference sequence). V lost 3 bases to trimming and J lost 6 bases, with 13 bases between them.

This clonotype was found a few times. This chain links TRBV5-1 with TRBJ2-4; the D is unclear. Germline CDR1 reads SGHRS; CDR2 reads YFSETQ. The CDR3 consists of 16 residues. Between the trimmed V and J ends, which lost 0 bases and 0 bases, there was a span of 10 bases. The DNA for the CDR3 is TGCGCCAGCAGCTTGGGGGCAGGCGGAGCCAAAAACATTCAGTACTTC. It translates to CASSLGAGGAKNIQYF.

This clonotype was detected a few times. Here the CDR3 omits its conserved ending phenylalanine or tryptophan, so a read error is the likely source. CDR3 in DNA: TGTGCCAGCAGCCCCGATTTAAGGAGGGGGAACACTGAAGCTTTCTAT. Residues: CASSPDLRRGNTEAFY. The chain links TRBV7-2 to TRBJ1-1, with D tentatively TRBD1 (5 bases). The germline CDR1 and CDR2 sequences are SGHTA and FQGNSA. This CDR3 region has 16 residues. V shed 5 bases and J shed 1 base, with 17 bases lying between them.

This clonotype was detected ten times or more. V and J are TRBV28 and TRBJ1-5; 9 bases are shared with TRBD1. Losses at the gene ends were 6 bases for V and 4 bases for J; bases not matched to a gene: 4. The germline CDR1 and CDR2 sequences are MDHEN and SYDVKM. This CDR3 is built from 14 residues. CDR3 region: CASRAQGANQPQHF. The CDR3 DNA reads TGTGCCAGCAGAGCACAGGGGGCAAATCAGCCCCAGCATTTT.

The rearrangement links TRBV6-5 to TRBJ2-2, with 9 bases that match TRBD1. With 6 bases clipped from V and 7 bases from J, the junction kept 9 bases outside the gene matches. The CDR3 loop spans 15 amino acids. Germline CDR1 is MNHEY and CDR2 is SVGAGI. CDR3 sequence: CASSYGDREVGELFF. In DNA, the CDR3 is TGTGCCAGCAGCTATGGGGACAGGGAAGTCGGGGAGCTGTTTTTT.

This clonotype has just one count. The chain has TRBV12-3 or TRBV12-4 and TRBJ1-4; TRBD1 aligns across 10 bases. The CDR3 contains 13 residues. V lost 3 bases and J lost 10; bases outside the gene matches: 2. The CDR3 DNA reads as TGTGCCAGCAGTTTTGACAGGGGGCGAAAACTGTTTTTT. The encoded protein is CASSFDRGRKLFF.

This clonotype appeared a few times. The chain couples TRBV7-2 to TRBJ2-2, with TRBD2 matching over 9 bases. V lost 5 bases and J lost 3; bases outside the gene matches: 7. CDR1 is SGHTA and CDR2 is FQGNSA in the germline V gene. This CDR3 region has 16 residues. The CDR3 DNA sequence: TGTGCCAGCAGCCCGCGACTAGCGGCCTACACCGGGGAGCTGTTTTTT. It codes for CASSPRLAAYTGELFF.

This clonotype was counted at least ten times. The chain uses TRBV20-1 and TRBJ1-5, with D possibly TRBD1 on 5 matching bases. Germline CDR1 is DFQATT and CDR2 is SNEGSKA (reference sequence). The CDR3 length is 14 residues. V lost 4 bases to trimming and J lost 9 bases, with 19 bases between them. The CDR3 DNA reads TGCAGTGCTACCGGGACCGGGGAGTCAGGGCCCCAGCATTTT. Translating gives CSATGTGESGPQHF.

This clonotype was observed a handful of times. CDR3 residues: CASSLHDTRDEQYV. CDR3 bases: TGTGCCAGCAGCCTACATGATACGAGGGACGAGCAGTACGTC. The gene calls are TRBV12-3 or TRBV12-4 and TRBJ2-7, with D possibly matching TRBD2 (5 bases). This CDR3 contains 14 residues. V gave up 6 bases and J gave up 5 bases, with 17 bases separating them.

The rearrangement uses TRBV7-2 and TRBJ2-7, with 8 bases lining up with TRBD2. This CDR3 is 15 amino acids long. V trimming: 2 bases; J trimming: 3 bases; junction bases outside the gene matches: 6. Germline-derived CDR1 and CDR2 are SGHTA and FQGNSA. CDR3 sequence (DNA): TGTGCCAGCAGCTTACGTAGCGGGATAAACTACGAGCAGTACGTC. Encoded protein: CASSLRSGINYEQYV.